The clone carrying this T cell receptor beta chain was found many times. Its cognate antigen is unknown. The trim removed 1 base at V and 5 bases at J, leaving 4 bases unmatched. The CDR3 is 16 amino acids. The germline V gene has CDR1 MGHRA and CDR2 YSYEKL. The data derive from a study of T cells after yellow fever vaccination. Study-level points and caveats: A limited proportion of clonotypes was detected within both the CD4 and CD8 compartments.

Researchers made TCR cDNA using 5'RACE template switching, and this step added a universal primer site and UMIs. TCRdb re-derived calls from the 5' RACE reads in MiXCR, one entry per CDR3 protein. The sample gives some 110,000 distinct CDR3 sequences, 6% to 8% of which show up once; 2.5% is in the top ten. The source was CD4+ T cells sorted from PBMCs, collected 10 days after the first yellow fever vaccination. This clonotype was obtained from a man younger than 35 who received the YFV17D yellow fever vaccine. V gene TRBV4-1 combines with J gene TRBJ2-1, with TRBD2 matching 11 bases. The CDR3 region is CASSQAGTSGHNEQFF. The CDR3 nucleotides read TGCGCCAGCAGCCAAGCCGGGACTAGCGGTCACAATGAGCAGTTCTTC.